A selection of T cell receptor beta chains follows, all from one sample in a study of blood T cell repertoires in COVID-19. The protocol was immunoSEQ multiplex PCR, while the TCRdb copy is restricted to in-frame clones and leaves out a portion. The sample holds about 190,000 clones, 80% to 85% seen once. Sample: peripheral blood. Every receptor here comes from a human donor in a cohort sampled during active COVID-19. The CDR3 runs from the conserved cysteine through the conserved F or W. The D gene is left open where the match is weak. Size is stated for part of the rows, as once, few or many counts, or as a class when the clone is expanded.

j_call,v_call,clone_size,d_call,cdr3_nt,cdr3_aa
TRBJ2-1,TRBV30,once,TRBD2,TGTGCCGGACTAGCTACTAGCTCCTACAATGAGCAGTTCTTC,CAGLATSSYNEQFF
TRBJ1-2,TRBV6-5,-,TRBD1,TGTGCCAGCAGGGGACAGGGGAAGGACGAGTATGGCTACACCTTC,CASRGQGKDEYGYTF
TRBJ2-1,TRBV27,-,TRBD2,TGTGCCAGCAGTTCCCAGCGGGACTCCTACAATGAGCAGTTCTTC,CASSSQRDSYNEQFF
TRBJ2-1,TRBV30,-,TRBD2,TGTGCCTGGACTAGGCTCCGGGGGGGACCCGATGAGCAGTTCTTC,CAWTRLRGGPDEQFF
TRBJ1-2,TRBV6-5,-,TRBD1,TGTGCCAGCAGGGGGACAGGGATTTATGGCTACACCTTC,CASRGTGIYGYTF
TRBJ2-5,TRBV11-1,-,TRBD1,TGTGCCAGCAGCCGGAACAGGGGAGAGACCCAGTACTTC,CASSRNRGETQYF
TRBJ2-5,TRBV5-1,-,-,TGCGCCAGCAGCCACGAGGGGAGGTCAGAGACCCAGTACTTC,CASSHEGRSETQYF
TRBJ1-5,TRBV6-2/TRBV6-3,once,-,TGTGCCAGCAGCAGTCAGCGCGAGGCCAATCAGCCCCAGCATTTT,CASSSQREANQPQHF
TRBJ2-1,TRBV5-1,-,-,TGCGCCAGCAGCTTTACCGGGTCCAATGAGCAGTTCTTC,CASSFTGSNEQFF
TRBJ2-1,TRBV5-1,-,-,TGCGCCAGCAGCTCAATGGGGGCCTCCTACAATGAGCAGTTCTTC,CASSSMGASYNEQFF
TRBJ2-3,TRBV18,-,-,TGTGCCAGCTCACCGGACAGAGATACGCAGTATTTT,CASSPDRDTQYF
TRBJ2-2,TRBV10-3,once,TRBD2,TGTGCCATCCGGGGGGTGTCTCCGAACACCGGGGAGCTGTTTTTT,CAIRGVSPNTGELFF
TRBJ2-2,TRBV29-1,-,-,TGCAGCGTGAACCAGGGCACCGGGGAGCTGTTTTTT,CSVNQGTGELFF
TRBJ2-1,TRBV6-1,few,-,TGTGCCAGCAGTGAATTTTTTCAGGGGGGATTTAATGAGCAGTTCTTC,CASSEFFQGGFNEQFF
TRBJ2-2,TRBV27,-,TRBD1,TGTGCCAGCAGTCCTTCGACAGGGTCGCGTTTAGGCGGGGAGCTGTTTTTT,CASSPSTGSRLGGELFF
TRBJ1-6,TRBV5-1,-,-,TGCGCCAGCAGCCCCTCGGGAAATTCACCCCTCCACTTT,CASSPSGNSPLHF
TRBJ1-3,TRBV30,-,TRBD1,TGTGCCTCTCGACAGGGCACTTCTGGAAACACCATATATTTT,CASRQGTSGNTIYF
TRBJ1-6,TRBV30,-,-,TGTGCCTGGAGTCTGCAGGGTGATTCACCCCTCCACTTT,CAWSLQGDSPLHF
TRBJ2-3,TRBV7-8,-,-,TGTGCCAGCAGCTTAGGTCCGAACCTACGCACAGATACGCAGTATTTT,CASSLGPNLRTDTQYF
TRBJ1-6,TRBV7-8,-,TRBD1,TGTGCCAGCAGCTTCGGGACAGGGATGGGACCCCTCCACTTT,CASSFGTGMGPLHF
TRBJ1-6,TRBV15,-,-,TGTGCCACCAGCAGAGCGTTTCACGGGGGAGACGATTCACCCCTCCACTTT,CATSRAFHGGDDSPLHF
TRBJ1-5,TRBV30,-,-,TGTGCCTGGAGTGCCAGAGGTATTGTTCAGCCCCAGCATTTT,CAWSARGIVQPQHF
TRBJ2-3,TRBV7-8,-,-,TGTGCCAGCAGCTTAGTAGGGGGGGGCTCTACAGATACGCAGTATTTT,CASSLVGGGSTDTQYF
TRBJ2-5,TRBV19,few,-,TGTGCCAGTAGTAACAGTAAAACTCCGGAGACCCAGTACTTC,CASSNSKTPETQYF
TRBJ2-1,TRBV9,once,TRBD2,TGTGCCAGCAGCGTAGCTCAACTAGCGGGGGATAACAATGAGCAGTTCTTC,CASSVAQLAGDNNEQFF
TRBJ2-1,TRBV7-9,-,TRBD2,TGTGCCAGCAGCTTGGGACTAGCGGCATACAATGAGCAGTTCTTC,CASSLGLAAYNEQFF
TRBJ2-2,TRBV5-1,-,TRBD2,TGCGCCAGCAGCCTTACACTAGCGGGAGGACGGACCGGGGAGCTGTTTTTT,CASSLTLAGGRTGELFF
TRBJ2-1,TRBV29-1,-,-,TGCAGCGTTCGACAGGTTTCCTACAATGAGCAGTTCTTC,CSVRQVSYNEQFF
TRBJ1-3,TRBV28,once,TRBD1,TGTGCCAGCAGTTTGTGGGGACAGGGGGGGAACTCTGGAAACACCATATATTTT,CASSLWGQGGNSGNTIYF
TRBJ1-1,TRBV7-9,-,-,TGTGCCAGCAGCTTAGCAGCGGAGGGCACTGAAGCTTTCTTT,CASSLAAEGTEAFF
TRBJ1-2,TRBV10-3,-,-,TGTGCCATCAGTGATTTTGGGGGCGGGTATGGCTACACCTTC,CAISDFGGGYGYTF
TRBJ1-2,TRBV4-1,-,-,TGCGCCAGCAGCCTCGCGGACAGCGGACTCTATGGCTACACCTTC,CASSLADSGLYGYTF
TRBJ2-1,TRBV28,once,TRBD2,TGTGCCAGCAGTCTTAGAAGCGGGAGTGCAAACAATGAGCAGTTCTTC,CASSLRSGSANNEQFF
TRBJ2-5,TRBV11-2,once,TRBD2,TGTGCCAGCAGCTTAGGGGCGGGGGGTGAAGAGACCCAGTACTTC,CASSLGAGGEETQYF
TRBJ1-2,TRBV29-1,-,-,TGCAGCGTTGAAGAAGGGGGAGGCTACACCTTC,CSVEEGGGYTF
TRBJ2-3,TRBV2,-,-,TGTGCCAGCAGAGGGGTGACAGATACGCAGTATTTT,CASRGVTDTQYF
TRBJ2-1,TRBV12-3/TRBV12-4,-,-,TGTGCCAGCAGTTTGAGGAATGAGCAGTTCTTC,CASSLRNEQFF
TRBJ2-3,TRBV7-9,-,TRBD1,TGTGCCAGCAGCGCACGACAGGGTACCGATACGCAGTATTTT,CASSARQGTDTQYF
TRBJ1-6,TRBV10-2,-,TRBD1,TGCGCCAGCACTCTGACAGGGGTGACCCTCCACTTT,CASTLTGVTLHF
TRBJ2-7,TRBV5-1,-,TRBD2,TGCGCCAGCAGCTTGAGCGGTAGCGGGAGCTACGAGCAGTACTTC,CASSLSGSGSYEQYF
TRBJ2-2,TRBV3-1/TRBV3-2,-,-,TGTGCCAGCAGCAGGGCTGGGGGGGCCACCGGGGAGCTGTTTTTT,CASSRAGGATGELFF
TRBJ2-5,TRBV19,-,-,TGTGCCAGTAGTGGGACATCGGGAGAGACCCAGTACTTC,CASSGTSGETQYF
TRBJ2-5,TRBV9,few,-,TGTGCCAGCAGCCGGGACATGATACGAGAGACCCAGTACTTC,CASSRDMIRETQYF
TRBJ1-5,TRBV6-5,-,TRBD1,TGTGCCAGCAGGGAGACAGGGCGATATCAGCCCCAGCATTTT,CASRETGRYQPQHF
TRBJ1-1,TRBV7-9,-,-,TGTGCCAGCAGCGGAGAGGTGTCCGTGAACACTGAAGCTTTCTTT,CASSGEVSVNTEAFF
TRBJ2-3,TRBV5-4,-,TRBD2,TGTGCCAGCAGCGCGGGGGGGTATACGCAGTATTTT,CASSAGGYTQYF